The 20 T cell receptor beta chains reported below all come from one sample, sequenced in a study of tumor-infiltrating lymphocytes in primary liver carcinoma. Starting from approximately 470 ng of total RNA, TCR beta cDNA was produced with a primer in the constant region. It was through three nested multiplex PCR rounds of slightly modified ARM-PCR that TCR beta libraries arose. PCR rounds one and two used TRBV1-TRBV30 forward primers with a C-beta reverse primer for 9 to 10 cycles each. TCRdb re-called the multiplex PCR reads through MiXCR, storing one row per CDR3 protein. The repertoire includes roughly 24,000 distinct CDR3 sequences, roughly three quarters of them detected once, and around 29% sits in the top ten. RNA and DNA were co-extracted from roughly 20-30 mg of unsorted bulk tissue. Material for sequencing was liver tumor tissue from sampling region 5. The sample's subset: tumor region T5, tumor centre. All receptors come from a woman in her twenties or thirties with primary liver carcinoma and hepatitis B virus infection.

As for this clonotype: A junction end diverges from the germline sequence, so it may reflect a read error. This chain uses TRBV6-5 with TRBJ1-5; D gene ambiguous. The CDR3 is 16 amino acids. Germline V gene sequence: CDR1 MNHEY, CDR2 SVGAGI. The CDR3 is CTSTSVPGNRLQPHHF. In DNA, the CDR3 is TGTACCAGCACCTCGGTGCCGGGAAACCGATTACAGCCCCACCATTTT.

About this clonotype itself: A junction end diverges from the germline sequence, so it may reflect a read error. V is TRBV14 and J is TRBJ1-3, with D perhaps TRBD1 (5 bases). This CDR3 is built from 15 residues. Germline assignment: CDR1 SGHDN and CDR2 FVKESK. CDR3 in amino acids: CASSGIGASGKTTHF. The CDR3 DNA is TGTGCCAGCAGTGGGATTGGGGCCTCTGGAAAGACCACACATTTT.

This CDR3 reads CASTKVGGVSGEQYF. The CDR3 DNA is TGTGCCAGTACAAAGGTGGGAGGGGTATCTGGGGAGCAGTACTTC. V usage is TRBV11-2 and J usage is TRBJ2-7; 7 nucleotides line up with TRBD2. Germline V gene lookup returns CDR1 SGHAT and CDR2 FQNNGV. V was clipped by 9 bases and J by 7 bases; unmatched bases: 18. The CDR3 contains 15 residues.

Regarding this clonotype: This clone may be a read error of a much larger clone one base away. This chain joins TRBV20-1 and TRBJ2-2, with D possibly matching TRBD2 (5 bases). CDR3 length: 14 amino acids. CDR1 and CDR2 from the germline V gene are DFQATT and SNEGSKA (reference sequence). The CDR3 is CSAREGGRTVELFF. Here the CDR3 DNA reads TGCAGTGCTAGAGAAGGAGGACGGACCGTGGAGCTGTTTTTT.

The rearrangement uses TRBV28 and TRBJ1-1; a possible D gene is TRBD1 (6 bases). Per the germline V gene, CDR1 is MDHEN and CDR2 is SYDVKM. V was clipped by 8 bases and J by 8 bases, with 15 bases between them. The CDR3 has 12 residues. The CDR3 sequence: CASGTLLTEAFF. CDR3 DNA: TGTGCCAGCGGGACACTCCTCACAGAAGCTTTCTTT.

This clonotype was observed a handful of times. Germline and junction disagree at one end, which may indicate a read error. V and J are TRBV6-1 and TRBJ2-1; 8 bases line up with TRBD1. CDR3 length equals 14 residues. The V gene's germline CDR1 is MNHNS and CDR2 SASEGT. The CDR3 coding sequence is TGTGCCAGCAGTGAACCCGACAGGGGAGGAGAGCAGTTATTC. Protein: CASSEPDRGGEQLF.

The chain employs TRBV28 and TRBJ2-1; 11 bases are a match to TRBD2. The CDR3 spans 14 residues. With 6 bases clipped from V and 11 bases from J, the junction kept 9 bases outside the gene matches. The germline CDR1 and CDR2 sequences are MDHEN and SYDVKM. CDR3 region: CASRGTSGDNQQFF. The CDR3 DNA follows: TGTGCCAGCAGAGGGACTAGCGGCGATAATCAGCAGTTCTTC.

Worth noting for this clonotype: Compared with germline, one end of the junction differs, possibly owing to a read error. The rearrangement uses TRBV24-1 and TRBJ2-1, with D possibly TRBD1 on 7 matching bases. There are 16 residues in the CDR3. Germline V gene data show CDR1 as KGHDR and CDR2 as SFDVKD. As DNA, the CDR3 is TGTGCCACCGCCAGGAGGGACAGTTATTTTTGGCGTGAGCAGTTCTTT. Amino acid sequence: CATARRDSYFWREQFF.

The chain is built from TRBV5-5 and TRBJ2-7, with D tentatively TRBD1 (6 bases). The length of the CDR3 is 16 residues. From germline, CDR1 is SGHKS and CDR2 YYEKEE (reference sequence). Trimming stripped 4 bases from V and 3 bases from J, with 20 bases between. CDR3 loop: CASSVRNGGGIYEQYF. The CDR3 DNA sequence: TGTGCCAGCAGCGTCCGTAATGGGGGCGGTATCTACGAGCAGTACTTC. Complete variable domain (other parts from reference TRBV5-5 and TRBJ2-7): DAGVTQSPTHLIKTRGQQVTLRCSPISGHKSVSWYQQVLGQGPQFIFQYYEKEERGRGNFPDRFSARQFPNYSSELNVNALLLGDSALYLCASSVRNGGGIYEQYFGPGTRLTVT.

Comments on this clonotype: In this CDR3 the conserved last residue, phenylalanine or tryptophan, is missing, so a read error is likely. The limits of the CDR3 on the DNA are not certain, so only TCRdb's listed CDR3 is given. This rearrangement joins TRBV11-1 to TRBJ2-5; TRBD1 was called by the table and not checked on the DNA. CDR1 is SGHAT, CDR2 FQDESV, per germline (reference sequence). The CDR3 has 14 amino acids, counting both end residues. The chain's CDR3 is CASNWAGGTGTHYS.

The chain combines TRBV11-2 with TRBJ1-4; maybe TRBD1 (5 bases). Germline V gene lookup returns CDR1 SGHAT and CDR2 FQNNGV. The V and J ends lost 9 bases and 10 bases respectively, with 15 bases between them. CDR3 size: 12 residues. CDR3 residues: CARSPYGGKLFF. In DNA, the CDR3 is TGTGCCAGGAGCCCCTATGGGGGAAAACTGTTTTTT.

As to this clonotype: Germline is not matched at one junction end, which may reflect a read error. The chain recombines TRBV7-9 with TRBJ2-2, with D possibly being TRBD2 (5 bases). Per germline, CDR1 SEHNR and CDR2 FQNEAQ (reference sequence). The CDR3 totals 13 residues. The CDR3 nucleotides are TGTGCCAGCAGTAGGAGGAACACCGGGGAGCTGTTCTTT. It codes for CASSRRNTGELFF.

The J gene is TRBJ1-1, the V gene TRBV11-2; maybe TRBD1 (5 bases). Deletions cut 0 bases from V and 5 bases from J, with 10 bases between. The CDR3 has 14 amino acids. CDR1 is SGHAT and CDR2 is FQNNGV in the germline V gene. CDR3 sequence: CASSLDRVATEAFF. CDR3 coding DNA: TGTGCCAGCAGCTTAGACAGGGTAGCGACTGAAGCTTTCTTT.

As to this clonotype: Relative to the germline gene, one junction end is altered; a read error may explain this. The chain recombines TRBV6-1 with TRBJ1-1, with D unresolved. The CDR3 consists of 13 residues. Germline CDR1 reads MNHNS; CDR2 reads SASEGT. DNA of the CDR3: TGTGCCAGCAGCGAAGGGTCGAACACTGAAGCTTTCTTT. Translation: CASSEGSNTEAFF.

On this clonotype: Because the CDR3 is missing its conserved closing phenylalanine or tryptophan, this is likely a read error. The limits of the CDR3 on the DNA are not certain, so only TCRdb's listed CDR3 is given. The chain joins TRBV13 to TRBJ2-1; the D call in the table, TRBD2, was not verified against the DNA. The CDR3 has 13 amino acids, counting both end residues. CDR1 is PRHDT and CDR2 is FYEKMQ in the germline V gene (reference sequence). CDR3 protein: CASREGNGNEQFL.

The rearrangement uses TRBV28 and TRBJ1-1; no reliable D call. With 1 base removed from V and 4 bases from J, the gap between germline ends came to 10 bases. CDR3 size: 14 residues. CDR1 and CDR2 from the germline V gene are MDHEN and SYDVKM. In DNA, the CDR3 is TGTGCCAGCAGTTTATCCCCAGCCATCACTGAAGCTTTCTTT. Translated, it gives CASSLSPAITEAFF.

As to this clonotype: The junction and the germline gene differ at one end; a read error may be behind it. The chain has TRBV6-5 and TRBJ2-2, with D perhaps matching TRBD2 (6 bases). CDR3 length: 18 amino acids. The germline gives CDR1 MNHEY, CDR2 SVGAGI. CDR3 coding DNA: TGTGCCAGCAGTTACTCCCCTGGGGTCGGGAGCGACACTGGGGAGCTGTTTTTT. This codes for CASSYSPGVGSDTGELFF.

This clonotype was seen more than once but under ten times. This chain links TRBV11-2 with TRBJ2-1, with 8 bases lining up with TRBD1. CDR3 length: 15 amino acids. V was pared by 5 bases and J by 2 bases, with 5 bases of the junction left unmatched. Germline V gene sequence: CDR1 SGHAT, CDR2 FQNNGV. The CDR3 nucleotides read TGTGCCAGCAGCGGACAGGGTGGGGCCTACAATGAGCAGTTCTTC. Amino acid sequence: CASSGQGGAYNEQFF.

The chain is built from TRBV11-3 and TRBJ2-2; D remains ambiguous. CDR3 size: 14 residues. In germline, CDR1 is SGHNT, CDR2 YENEEA. With 5 bases removed from V and 7 bases from J, the gap between germline ends came to 14 bases. The CDR3 DNA is TGTGCCAGCAGCCGGACCGGGTGGGGCGGGGAGCTGTTTTTT. Translation: CASSRTGWGGELFF.

The chain uses TRBV12-3 or TRBV12-4 and TRBJ2-3; D unclear. This CDR3 spans 13 amino acids. V lost 2 bases to trimming and J lost 3 bases, with 6 bases between them. CDR3 in DNA: TGTGCCAGCAGTTTATTGGCGACAGATACGCAGTATTTT. Its translation: CASSLLATDTQYF.